Only a few counts were recorded for the clone carrying this T cell receptor beta chain. The antigen remains undetermined. At one end, the junction sequence differs from germline, possibly due to a read error. The data are from a study of OX40 agonist ivuxolimab in advanced cancers. Findings and caveats of the study: Some nonresponders likewise displayed low normalized T-cell clonal expansion.

Germline V gene data show CDR1 as SSHAT and CDR2 as FNYEAQ (reference sequence). CDR3 length: 16 amino acids. Autoimmune disease history or systemic immunosuppression was exclusionary. The repertoire was sequenced with immunoSEQ multiplex PCR; TCRdb's copy has only in-frame clones and lacks some. This sample has just under 85,000 clones; roughly 80% occur once, and the top ten carry under 8%. Sequencing was performed on CD4+ or CD8+ T cells sorted from blood, taken in a trial of the OX40 agonist ivuxolimab. The rearrangement links TRBV7-7 to TRBJ2-5; the match to TRBD1 covers 7 bases. This clonotype was sampled from an adult with an advanced solid tumor such as melanoma, head and neck, liver or kidney cancer. The CDR3 bases are TGTGCTAGCAGCTTAGCGTGGGGACAGAAAGGAGAGACCCAGTACTTC. This translates into CASSLAWGQKGETQYF.